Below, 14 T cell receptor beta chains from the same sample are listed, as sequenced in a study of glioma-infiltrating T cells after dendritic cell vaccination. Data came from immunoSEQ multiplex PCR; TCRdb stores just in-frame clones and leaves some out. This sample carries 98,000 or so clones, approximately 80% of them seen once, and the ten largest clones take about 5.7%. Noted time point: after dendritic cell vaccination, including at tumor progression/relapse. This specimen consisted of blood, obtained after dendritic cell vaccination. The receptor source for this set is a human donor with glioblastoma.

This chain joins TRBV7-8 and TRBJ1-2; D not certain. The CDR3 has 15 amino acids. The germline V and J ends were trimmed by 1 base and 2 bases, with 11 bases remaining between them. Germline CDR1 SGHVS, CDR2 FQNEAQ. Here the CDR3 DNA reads TGTGCCAGCAGCTTAGGGAGGACGGGGAACTATGGCTACACCTTC. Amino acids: CASSLGRTGNYGYTF.

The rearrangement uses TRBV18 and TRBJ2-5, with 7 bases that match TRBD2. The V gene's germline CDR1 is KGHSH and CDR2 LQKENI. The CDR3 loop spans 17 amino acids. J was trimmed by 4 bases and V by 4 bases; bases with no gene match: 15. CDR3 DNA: TGTGCCAGCTCACGAAACTCCGGGACGGGAGGTACAGAGACCCAGTACTTC. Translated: CASSRNSGTGGTETQYF.

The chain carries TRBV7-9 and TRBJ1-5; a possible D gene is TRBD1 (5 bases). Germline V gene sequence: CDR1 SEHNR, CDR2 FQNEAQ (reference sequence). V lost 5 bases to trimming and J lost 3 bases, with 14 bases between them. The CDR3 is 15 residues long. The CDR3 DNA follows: TGTGCCAGCAGCCCGGGGGGGATGGCCAATCAGCCCCAGCATTTT. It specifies CASSPGGMANQPQHF.

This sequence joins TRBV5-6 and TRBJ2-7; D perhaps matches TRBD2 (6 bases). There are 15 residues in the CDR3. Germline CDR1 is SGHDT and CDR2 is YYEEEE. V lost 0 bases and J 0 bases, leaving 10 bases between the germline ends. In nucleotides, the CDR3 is TGTGCCAGCAGCTTGGGTCGCGGGACCTCCTACGAGCAGTACTTC. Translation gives CASSLGRGTSYEQYF.

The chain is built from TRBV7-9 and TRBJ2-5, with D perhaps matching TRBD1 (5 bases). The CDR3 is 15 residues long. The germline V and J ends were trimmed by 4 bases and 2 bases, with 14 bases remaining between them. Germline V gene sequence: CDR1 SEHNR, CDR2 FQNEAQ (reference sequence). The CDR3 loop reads CASSSWGARQETQYF. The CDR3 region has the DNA TGTGCCAGCAGCTCGTGGGGCGCTCGACAAGAGACCCAGTACTTC. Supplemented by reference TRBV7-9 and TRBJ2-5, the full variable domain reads DTGVSQNPRHKITKRGQNVTFRCDPISEHNRLYWYRQTLGQGPEFLTYFQNEAQLEKSRLLSDRFSAERPKGSFSTLEIQRTEQGDSAMYLCASSSWGARQETQYFGPGTRLLVL.

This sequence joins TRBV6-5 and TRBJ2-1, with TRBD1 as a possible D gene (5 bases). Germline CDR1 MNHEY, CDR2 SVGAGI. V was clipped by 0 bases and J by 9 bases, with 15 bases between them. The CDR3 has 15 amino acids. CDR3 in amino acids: CASSYSGPPSSEQFF. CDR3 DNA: TGTGCCAGCAGTTACTCGGGGCCTCCCTCGTCTGAGCAGTTCTTC.

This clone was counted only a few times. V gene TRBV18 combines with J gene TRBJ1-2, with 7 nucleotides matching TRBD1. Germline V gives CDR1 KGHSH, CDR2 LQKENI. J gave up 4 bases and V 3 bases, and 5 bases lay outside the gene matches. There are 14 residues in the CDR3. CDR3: CASSPPGTVYGYTF. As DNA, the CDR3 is TGTGCCAGCTCACCGCCCGGGACAGTCTATGGCTACACCTTC. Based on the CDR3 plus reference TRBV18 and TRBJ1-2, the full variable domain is NAGVMQNPRHLVRRRGQEARLRCSPMKGHSHVYWYRQLPEEGLKFMVYLQKENIIDESGMPKERFSAEFPKEGPSILRIQQVVRGDSAAYFCASSPPGTVYGYTFGSGTRLTVV.

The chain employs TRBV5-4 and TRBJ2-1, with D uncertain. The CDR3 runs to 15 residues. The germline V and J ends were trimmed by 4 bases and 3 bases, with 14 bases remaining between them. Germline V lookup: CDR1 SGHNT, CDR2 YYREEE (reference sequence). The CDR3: CASSGDRLVYNEQFF. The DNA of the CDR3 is TGTGCCAGCAGCGGTGATCGGCTAGTCTACAATGAGCAGTTCTTC. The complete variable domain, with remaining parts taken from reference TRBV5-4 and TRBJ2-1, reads ETGVTQSPTHLIKTRGQQVTLRCSSQSGHNTVSWYQQALGQGPQFIFQYYREEENGRGNFPPRFSGLQFPNYSSELNVNALELDDSALYLCASSGDRLVYNEQFFGPGTRLTVL.

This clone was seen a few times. The CDR3 protein is CASLTIGVNTEAFF. DNA for the CDR3: TGTGCCAGCCTCACCATCGGGGTGAACACTGAAGCTTTCTTT. The chain is built from TRBV7-9 and TRBJ1-1; D is unclear. This CDR3 comprises 14 residues. Germline CDR1 is SEHNR and CDR2 is FQNEAQ (reference sequence). The V end was cut by 8 bases, the J end by 0 bases, with 13 bases between.

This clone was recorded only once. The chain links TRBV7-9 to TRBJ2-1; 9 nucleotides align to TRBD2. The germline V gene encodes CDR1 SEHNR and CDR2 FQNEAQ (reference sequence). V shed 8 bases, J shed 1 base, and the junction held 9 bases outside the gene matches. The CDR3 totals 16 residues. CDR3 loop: CASGGAGGLSYNEQFF. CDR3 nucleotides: TGTGCCAGCGGGGGAGCGGGAGGTCTGTCCTACAATGAGCAGTTCTTC. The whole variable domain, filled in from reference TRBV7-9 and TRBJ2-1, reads DTGVSQNPRHKITKRGQNVTFRCDPISEHNRLYWYRQTLGQGPEFLTYFQNEAQLEKSRLLSDRFSAERPKGSFSTLEIQRTEQGDSAMYLCASGGAGGLSYNEQFFGPGTRLTVL.

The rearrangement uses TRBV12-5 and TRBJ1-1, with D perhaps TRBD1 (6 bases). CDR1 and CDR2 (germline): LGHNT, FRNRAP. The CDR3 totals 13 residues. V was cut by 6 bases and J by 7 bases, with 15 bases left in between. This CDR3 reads CASGPAGTLEAFF. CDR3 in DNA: TGTGCTAGTGGGCCGGCCGGGACACTTGAAGCTTTCTTT. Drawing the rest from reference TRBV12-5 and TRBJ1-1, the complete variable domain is DARVTQTPRHKVTEMGQEVTMRCQPILGHNTVFWYRQTMMQGLELLAYFRNRAPLDDSGMPKDRFSAEMPDATLATLKIQPSEPRDSAVYFCASGPAGTLEAFFGQGTRLTVV.

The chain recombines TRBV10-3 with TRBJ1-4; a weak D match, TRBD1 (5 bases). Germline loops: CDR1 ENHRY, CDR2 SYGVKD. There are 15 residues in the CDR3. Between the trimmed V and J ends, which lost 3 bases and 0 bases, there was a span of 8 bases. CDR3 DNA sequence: TGTGCCATCAGTGACAGACAGACAACTAATGAAAAACTGTTTTTT. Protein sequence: CAISDRQTTNEKLFF.

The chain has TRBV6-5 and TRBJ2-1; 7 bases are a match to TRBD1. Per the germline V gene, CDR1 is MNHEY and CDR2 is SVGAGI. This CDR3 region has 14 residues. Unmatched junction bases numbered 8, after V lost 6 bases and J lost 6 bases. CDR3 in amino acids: CASSPGTALNEQFF. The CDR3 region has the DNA TGTGCCAGCAGCCCCGGGACAGCCCTCAATGAGCAGTTCTTC.

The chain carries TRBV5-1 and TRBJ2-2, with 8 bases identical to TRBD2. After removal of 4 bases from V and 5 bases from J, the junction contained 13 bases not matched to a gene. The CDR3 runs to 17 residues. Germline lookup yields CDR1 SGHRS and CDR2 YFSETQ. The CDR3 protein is CASSPWVGRAGTGELFF. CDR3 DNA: TGCGCCAGCAGCCCGTGGGTCGGGAGGGCCGGGACCGGGGAGCTGTTTTTT.